This entry lists 7 T cell receptor beta chains sequenced from one sample in a study of shared clonotypes between healthy human individuals. Assay: immunoSEQ multiplex PCR; the TCRdb copy retains only in-frame clones and omits some. Among roughly 2.2 million clones listed, approximately 95% were seen once. Input material: naive CD4+ T cells from PBMCs. Regarding subset: CD45RA+ positively selected. Receptors were obtained from a man younger than 35 in good health. Some clones in this sample may be carry-over from other donors' samples.

V gene TRBV5-4 combines with J gene TRBJ1-1; 11 bases agree with TRBD1. Trimming took 3 bases from V and 3 from J; bases not matched to a gene: 7. This CDR3 contains 16 residues. CDR1 is SGHNT, CDR2 YYREEE, per germline (reference sequence). The CDR3 DNA is TGTGCCAGCAGCTGGGGACAGGGGGTGGGAGACACTGAAGCTTTCTTT. This gives the protein CASSWGQGVGDTEAFF.

The chain joins TRBV6-1 to TRBJ2-7; D possibly uses TRBD1 or TRBD2 (6 bases each). Trimming left V 5 bases short and J 1 base short, with 15 bases between. The germline CDR1 and CDR2 sequences are MNHNS and SASEGT. The CDR3 contains 15 residues. This CDR3 is CASSWGAGESYEQYF. The DNA of the CDR3 is TGTGCCAGCAGTTGGGGGGCAGGGGAGTCCTACGAGCAGTACTTC.

This chain connects TRBV11-1 to TRBJ2-5; 11 nucleotides align to TRBD1. From germline, CDR1 is SGHAT and CDR2 FQDESV (reference sequence). Unmatched junction bases numbered 7, after V lost 6 bases and J lost 4 bases. The CDR3 consists of 15 residues. CDR3: CASSSPGQGGETQYF. The CDR3 nucleotides read TGTGCCAGCAGTTCTCCGGGACAGGGGGGAGAGACCCAGTACTTC. Filled out from reference TRBV11-1 and TRBJ2-5, the complete variable domain reads EAEVAQSPRYKITEKSQAVAFWCDPISGHATLYWYRQILGQGPELLVQFQDESVVDDSQLPKDRFSAERLKGVDSTLKIQPAELGDSAMYLCASSSPGQGGETQYFGPGTRLLVL.

This chain connects TRBV4-1 to TRBJ2-1, with TRBD1 identical over 8 bases. The junction had 2 bases not matched to a gene; V was cut back by 6 bases and J by 7 bases. The CDR3 runs to 12 residues. Germline lookup yields CDR1 MGHRA and CDR2 YSYEKL. The CDR3 sequence: CASRDRANEQFF. As DNA, the CDR3 is TGCGCCAGCAGGGACAGGGCAAATGAGCAGTTCTTC.

This chain joins TRBV7-6 and TRBJ1-2; D gene unclear. V was cut by 1 base and J by 2 bases, with 8 bases left in between. CDR1 SGHVS and CDR2 FNYEAQ come from the germline V gene. The CDR3 length is 14 residues. In DNA, the CDR3 is TGTGCCAGCAGCTTAGTCCCCCAGAACTATGGCTACACCTTC. Amino acids: CASSLVPQNYGYTF.

The CDR3: CASSLVTGGADEQYF. As DNA, the CDR3 is TGCGCCAGCAGCTTAGTGACAGGGGGCGCCGACGAGCAGTACTTC. The chain carries TRBV5-1 and TRBJ2-7; 10 nucleotides align to TRBD1. The CDR3 is 15 amino acids. V shed 2 bases and J 5 bases; nucleotides not matched to a gene: 7. From germline, CDR1 is SGHRS and CDR2 YFSETQ.

Written as DNA, the CDR3 is TGTGCCAGCAGTGGCTTAGCGGTTCAGTACTTC. Its protein product is CASSGLAVQYF. The J gene is TRBJ2-4, the V gene TRBV2, with a possible D match to TRBD2 (6 bases). V shed 4 bases and J shed 11 bases, with 9 bases lying between them. Germline V lookup: CDR1 SNHLY, CDR2 FYNNEI. There are 11 residues in the CDR3.